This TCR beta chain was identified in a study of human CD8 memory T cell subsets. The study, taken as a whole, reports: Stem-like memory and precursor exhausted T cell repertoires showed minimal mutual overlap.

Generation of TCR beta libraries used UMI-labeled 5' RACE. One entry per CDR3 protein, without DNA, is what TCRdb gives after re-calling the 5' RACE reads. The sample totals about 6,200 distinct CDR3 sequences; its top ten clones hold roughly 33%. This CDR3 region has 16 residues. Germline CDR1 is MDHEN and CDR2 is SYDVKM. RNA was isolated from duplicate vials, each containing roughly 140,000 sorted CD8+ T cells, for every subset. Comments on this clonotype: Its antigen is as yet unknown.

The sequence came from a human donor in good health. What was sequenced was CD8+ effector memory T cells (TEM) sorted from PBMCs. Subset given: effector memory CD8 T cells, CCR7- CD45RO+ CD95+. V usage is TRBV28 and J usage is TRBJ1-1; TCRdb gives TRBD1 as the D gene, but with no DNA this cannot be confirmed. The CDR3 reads CASRSPRAGPNTEAFF.